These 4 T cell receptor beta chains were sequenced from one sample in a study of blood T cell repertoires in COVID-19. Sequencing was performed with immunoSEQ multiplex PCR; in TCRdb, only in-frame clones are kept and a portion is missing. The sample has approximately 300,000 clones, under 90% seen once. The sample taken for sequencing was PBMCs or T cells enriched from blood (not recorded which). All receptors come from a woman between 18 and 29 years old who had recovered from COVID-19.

CDR3 nucleotides: TGTGCCATCTTAGCGGGGGAGGCCGGGGAGCTGTTTTTT. Amino acids: CAILAGEAGELFF. The chain has TRBV10-3 and TRBJ2-2, with 9 bases aligning to TRBD2. This CDR3 spans 13 amino acids. From germline, CDR1 is ENHRY and CDR2 SYGVKD. With 8 bases clipped from V and 6 bases from J, the junction kept 4 bases outside the gene matches.

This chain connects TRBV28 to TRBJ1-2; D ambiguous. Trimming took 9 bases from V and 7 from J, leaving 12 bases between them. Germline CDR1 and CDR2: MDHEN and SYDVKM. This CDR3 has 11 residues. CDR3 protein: CASTRGIGYTF. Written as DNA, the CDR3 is TGTGCCAGTACCCGCGGTATTGGCTACACCTTC.

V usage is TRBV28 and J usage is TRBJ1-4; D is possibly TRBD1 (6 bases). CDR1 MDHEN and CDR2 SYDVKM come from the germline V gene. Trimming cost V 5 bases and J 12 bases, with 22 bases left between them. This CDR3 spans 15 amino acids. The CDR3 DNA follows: TGTGCCAGCAGTCTCACAGGACAGTATAAGTCGGAACTGTTTTTT. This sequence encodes CASSLTGQYKSELFF.

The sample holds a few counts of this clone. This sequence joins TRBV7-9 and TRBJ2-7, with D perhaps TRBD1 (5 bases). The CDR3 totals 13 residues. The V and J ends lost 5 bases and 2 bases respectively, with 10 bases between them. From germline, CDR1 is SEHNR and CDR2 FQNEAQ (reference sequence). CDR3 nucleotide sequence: TGTGCCAGCAGCCCCGACAGAACCTACGAGCAGTACTTC. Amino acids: CASSPDRTYEQYF.